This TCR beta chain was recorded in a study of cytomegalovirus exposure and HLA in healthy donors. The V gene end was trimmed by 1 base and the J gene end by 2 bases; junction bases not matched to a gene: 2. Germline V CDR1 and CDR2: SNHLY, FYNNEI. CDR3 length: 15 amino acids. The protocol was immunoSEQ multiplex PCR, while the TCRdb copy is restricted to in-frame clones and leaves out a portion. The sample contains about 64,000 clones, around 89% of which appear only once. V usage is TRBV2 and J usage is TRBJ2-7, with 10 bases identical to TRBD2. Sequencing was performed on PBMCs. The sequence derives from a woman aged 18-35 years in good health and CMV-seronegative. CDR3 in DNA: TGTGCCAGCAGTGAAGTAGCGGGAGGACCCTACGAGCAGTACTTC. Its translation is CASSEVAGGPYEQYF.